This TCR beta chain was sequenced for a study of siplizumab effects on memory and regulatory T cells. TCRdb's table, derived via immunoSEQ multiplex PCR, lists solely in-frame clones and lacks some. The sample records over 85,000 clones, 92% being singletons. Trimming removed 3 bases at V and 3 bases at J, with 15 bases between. The CDR3 sequence is 17 residues long. Germline lookup yields CDR1 MNHEY and CDR2 SMNVEV (reference sequence). The chain is built from TRBV27 and TRBJ2-6, with D unclear. The clonotype was recovered from a human donor in good health. The sequencing input was CD4+ T cells sorted from blood. In nucleotides, the CDR3 is TGTGCCAGCAGTTTCAGACCCACAGCCTATGGGGCCAACGTCCTGACTTTC. Residues: CASSFRPTAYGANVLTF.